The rows below give T cell receptor beta chains drawn from one sample of a study of blood T cell repertoires in COVID-19. The method was immunoSEQ multiplex PCR; TCRdb's version includes in-frame clones alone and lacks a portion of them. The sample includes 130,000 to 150,000 clones, around 87% seen only once; the top ten take more than 1%. The sequencing input was PBMCs or T cells enriched from blood (not recorded which). The receptor set was obtained from a woman aged 25 to 39 with acute COVID-19. Both conserved end residues are trimmed from each CDR3. The order of the fields is J gene, V gene, clone size, CDR3 protein. Clone sizes are given selectively: once, few, many, or a class where the clone is expanded.

j_call: TRBJ2-1
v_call: TRBV28
clone_size: -
cdr3_aa: ASSSVSSALSYNEQF

j_call: TRBJ2-5
v_call: TRBV19
clone_size: -
cdr3_aa: ASSSGQIQETQY

j_call: TRBJ2-7
v_call: TRBV3-1/TRBV3-2
clone_size: -
cdr3_aa: ASSLIRGGEQY

j_call: TRBJ1-1
v_call: TRBV10-3
clone_size: -
cdr3_aa: AINGEGGITEAF

j_call: TRBJ1-2
v_call: TRBV28
clone_size: -
cdr3_aa: ASSTGTWSYGYT

j_call: TRBJ2-1
v_call: TRBV19
clone_size: -
cdr3_aa: ASRRTSGRDEQF

j_call: TRBJ2-5
v_call: TRBV4-3
clone_size: -
cdr3_aa: ASSQSGGRGGETQY

j_call: TRBJ1-2
v_call: TRBV28
clone_size: -
cdr3_aa: ASSQGYGYT

j_call: TRBJ1-1
v_call: TRBV15
clone_size: -
cdr3_aa: ATSRATGQGYGEAF

j_call: TRBJ1-1
v_call: TRBV5-4
clone_size: -
cdr3_aa: ASSGREISTEAF

j_call: TRBJ1-6
v_call: TRBV7-8
clone_size: -
cdr3_aa: ASERTGLGSPLH

j_call: TRBJ1-2
v_call: TRBV7-9
clone_size: -
cdr3_aa: ASSLELIYGYT

j_call: TRBJ2-1
v_call: TRBV7-9
clone_size: -
cdr3_aa: ASSSALRGYNEQF

j_call: TRBJ2-7
v_call: TRBV28
clone_size: -
cdr3_aa: ASSLAGPRYEQY

j_call: TRBJ2-1
v_call: TRBV18
clone_size: once
cdr3_aa: ASSPGLAAYNEQF

j_call: TRBJ1-4
v_call: TRBV6-2/TRBV6-3
clone_size: -
cdr3_aa: ASRPGTGNEKLF

j_call: TRBJ1-1
v_call: TRBV19
clone_size: -
cdr3_aa: ASRDRGYPVEDTEAF

j_call: TRBJ2-7
v_call: TRBV7-9
clone_size: -
cdr3_aa: ASSLGLVGEQY

j_call: TRBJ2-2
v_call: TRBV19
clone_size: -
cdr3_aa: ASVTRGRGTGELF

j_call: TRBJ1-1
v_call: TRBV7-9
clone_size: -
cdr3_aa: ASSPPLRENVAF

j_call: TRBJ2-3
v_call: TRBV6-4
clone_size: once
cdr3_aa: ASSDTSEGGDTQY

j_call: TRBJ2-7
v_call: TRBV11-2
clone_size: once
cdr3_aa: ASSLDLGGYEQY

j_call: TRBJ1-4
v_call: TRBV6-5
clone_size: -
cdr3_aa: ASSRRQGGEKLF

j_call: TRBJ1-2
v_call: TRBV7-2
clone_size: -
cdr3_aa: ASSEDRNYGYT

j_call: TRBJ2-3
v_call: TRBV19
clone_size: once
cdr3_aa: ASSVTQGWGTDTQY

j_call: TRBJ1-6
v_call: TRBV9
clone_size: -
cdr3_aa: ASQGAFGNSPLH

j_call: TRBJ1-2
v_call: TRBV6-5
clone_size: few
cdr3_aa: ASRPTGYGYT

j_call: TRBJ2-4
v_call: TRBV19
clone_size: many
cdr3_aa: ASSPIGVSAKNIQY

j_call: TRBJ1-4
v_call: TRBV13
clone_size: -
cdr3_aa: ASSFQTNEKLF

j_call: TRBJ2-7
v_call: TRBV9
clone_size: once
cdr3_aa: ASSVDGGLLEQY

j_call: TRBJ2-7
v_call: TRBV6-1
clone_size: once
cdr3_aa: ASSGRLADAFRSSYEQY

j_call: TRBJ2-7
v_call: TRBV7-9
clone_size: -
cdr3_aa: ASSLVGTEAYEQY

j_call: TRBJ2-1
v_call: TRBV20-1
clone_size: -
cdr3_aa: SARDREKQF

j_call: TRBJ2-1
v_call: TRBV6-2/TRBV6-3
clone_size: -
cdr3_aa: ASSHSESSYNEQF

j_call: TRBJ2-7
v_call: TRBV14
clone_size: -
cdr3_aa: ASSQGWLAGAEQY

j_call: TRBJ2-6
v_call: TRBV5-1
clone_size: -
cdr3_aa: ASSAGRFSGANVLT

j_call: TRBJ2-1
v_call: TRBV27
clone_size: -
cdr3_aa: ASSLSPAVQNGEQF

j_call: TRBJ1-3
v_call: TRBV27
clone_size: -
cdr3_aa: ASKFSSGNTIY

j_call: TRBJ1-1
v_call: TRBV6-2/TRBV6-3
clone_size: -
cdr3_aa: ASSRREVGTEAF

j_call: TRBJ2-2
v_call: TRBV27
clone_size: -
cdr3_aa: ASRRQGGTGELF

j_call: TRBJ2-7
v_call: TRBV6-1
clone_size: -
cdr3_aa: ASSDRGTGSYEQY

j_call: TRBJ1-1
v_call: TRBV27
clone_size: -
cdr3_aa: ASSLRTRTEAF

j_call: TRBJ2-1
v_call: TRBV9
clone_size: -
cdr3_aa: ASSPTSGRAYNEQF

j_call: TRBJ1-1
v_call: TRBV28
clone_size: -
cdr3_aa: ASSLLSRGQKTAEAF

j_call: TRBJ1-2
v_call: TRBV28
clone_size: few
cdr3_aa: ASSLRTGANYGYT

j_call: TRBJ2-3
v_call: TRBV7-3
clone_size: -
cdr3_aa: ASSLPPDTQY

j_call: TRBJ1-2
v_call: TRBV28
clone_size: -
cdr3_aa: ASSLETGGPIYGYT

j_call: TRBJ2-4
v_call: TRBV5-1
clone_size: -
cdr3_aa: ASNGGREGQDIQY

j_call: TRBJ1-1
v_call: TRBV18
clone_size: once
cdr3_aa: ASSPPQGMNTEAF

j_call: TRBJ2-1
v_call: TRBV14
clone_size: -
cdr3_aa: ASSLTIGVGEQF

j_call: TRBJ2-7
v_call: TRBV9
clone_size: -
cdr3_aa: ASSPGQGAYEQY

j_call: TRBJ2-1
v_call: TRBV4-1
clone_size: -
cdr3_aa: ASSSRDYDNEQF

j_call: TRBJ1-4
v_call: TRBV11-2
clone_size: -
cdr3_aa: ASRHLDRVEEKLF

j_call: TRBJ2-3
v_call: TRBV18
clone_size: -
cdr3_aa: ASSPSSGEADTQY

j_call: TRBJ1-2
v_call: TRBV5-1
clone_size: -
cdr3_aa: ASSLSIVDGYT